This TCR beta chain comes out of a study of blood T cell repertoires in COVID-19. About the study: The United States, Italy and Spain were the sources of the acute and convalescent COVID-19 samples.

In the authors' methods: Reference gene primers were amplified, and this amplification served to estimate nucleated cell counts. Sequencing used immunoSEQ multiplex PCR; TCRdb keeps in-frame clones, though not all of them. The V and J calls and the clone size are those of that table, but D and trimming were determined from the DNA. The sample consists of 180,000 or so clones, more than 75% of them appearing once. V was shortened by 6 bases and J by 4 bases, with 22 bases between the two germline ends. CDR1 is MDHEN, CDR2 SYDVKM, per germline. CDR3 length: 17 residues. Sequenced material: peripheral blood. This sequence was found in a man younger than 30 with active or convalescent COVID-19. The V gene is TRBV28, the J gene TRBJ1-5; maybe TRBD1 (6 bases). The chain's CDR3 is CASSELLSGTYNQPQHF. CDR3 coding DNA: TGTGCCAGCAGCGAACTATTGTCCGGGACATATAATCAGCCCCAGCATTTT.